This TCR beta chain was retrieved from a study of shared clonotypes between healthy human individuals. Whole-study results and caveats: Donor clonotype sharing was expected to depend on sequencing depth. Memory subsets had estimated richness that was generally smaller than that of naive subsets. A handful of donors showed sharing of about 4.6% of naive CD4 clonotypes.

None of the donors, who were healthy HIV-negative adults, had recently had acute infections or vaccinations. CDR1 and CDR2 (germline): SGHRS, YFSETQ. The CDR3 runs 17 residues. Losses at the gene ends were 4 bases for V and 0 bases for J; bases not matched to a gene: 9. Remarks on this clone: Its antigen is unknown.

Repertoires were generated with immunoSEQ multiplex PCR, while TCRdb's copy carries only in-frame clones and drops some. The sample shows about 1.5 million clones, around 98% of them seen only once. The chain recombines TRBV5-1 with TRBJ2-3; 9 nucleotides agree with TRBD2. The clonotype originates from a man aged 25 to 40 in good health. Sequencing was carried out using naive CD4+ T cells sorted from blood. Indicated subset: CD45RA+ positively selected. CDR3 protein: CASSRPRLAESTDTQYF. In DNA form, the CDR3 reads TGCGCCAGCAGCCGTCCGAGACTAGCGGAGAGCACAGATACGCAGTATTTT.